These T cell receptor beta chains were read from a single sample in a study of blood T cell repertoires in COVID-19. Measured with immunoSEQ multiplex PCR; TCRdb has only the in-frame clones, and not every one. This table has roughly 120,000 clones, approximately 86% appearing once. The sample consisted of peripheral blood. The receptors shown here come from a woman aged 45-60 years with active or convalescent COVID-19. CDR3s include the opening cysteine and the closing phenylalanine or tryptophan. The D gene is left open where the match is weak.

TRBV4-3	NA	CASSQEYRSSSYEQYF
TRBV2	TRBD2	CASWTSRSNEQFF
TRBV27	NA	CASMLFGEGLGRYEQYF
TRBV20-1	TRBD2	CSAWEGYEQYF
TRBV30	NA	CAWSGQNNQPQHF
TRBV7-6	NA	CASSLVVRVQETQYF
TRBV19	NA	CASSIGGRSYEQYF
TRBV28	TRBD1	CASSAGTGGEFPLGYEQYF
TRBV7-2	NA	CASSSAGAKNIQYF
TRBV4-1	TRBD1	CASSQPGQGASAFF
TRBV3-1/TRBV3-2	TRBD1	CASSPYGQGAYTEAFF
TRBV27	NA	CASSLAGLANEKLFF
TRBV28	NA	CASSFRGPRITEAFF
TRBV19	NA	CASVGGTLVAGGYTF
TRBV3-1/TRBV3-2	NA	CASSHRHSGNEQFF
TRBV9	NA	CASSVSEGTNEKLFF
TRBV5-1	NA	CASSLGGEETQYF
TRBV19	TRBD2	CASTDGAGGSDEQFF
TRBV30	TRBD1	CAWSRQGLEGYTF
TRBV11-2	TRBD2	CASSSQTSGTDTQYF
TRBV24-1	TRBD2	CATSDRLAGGNEQFF
TRBV27	TRBD1	CASSFAGQGVYGYTF
TRBV28	TRBD2	CASHLAGQGKTDTQYF
TRBV29-1	TRBD1	CSVEVDREETQYF
TRBV19	TRBD1	CASSIVPGQGKETQYF
TRBV9	NA	CASSVGGRANNSPLHF
TRBV27	TRBD2	CASSLAGGIPEQYF